The 19 T cell receptor beta chains presented below share a single source sample, sequenced in a study of cytomegalovirus exposure and HLA in healthy donors. PCR employed 60 Vbeta and 13 Jbeta primers. Sequencing was performed with immunoSEQ multiplex PCR; in TCRdb, only in-frame clones are kept and a portion is missing. This sample yields some 160,000 clones, of which over 80% are seen a single time; roughly 3.5% belongs to the top ten. The sample consisted of PBMCs. Receptors were obtained from a male donor in good health and CMV-seronegative.

The chain couples TRBV19 to TRBJ2-5; TRBD2 agrees at 7 bases. V trimming: 4 bases; J trimming: 4 bases; junction bases outside the gene matches: 12. Per germline, CDR1 LNHDA and CDR2 SQIVND (reference sequence). The CDR3 sequence is 16 residues long. CDR3 protein: CASSTLSGLPTETQYF. CDR3 nucleotide sequence: TGTGCCAGTAGTACGCTTTCGGGACTACCTACAGAGACCCAGTACTTC.

This chain links TRBV29-1 with TRBJ1-3; D is undetermined. Trimming removed 3 bases from V and 2 bases from J, with 8 bases in between. CDR3 length: 13 residues. Germline V CDR1 and CDR2: SQVTM, ANQGSEA. The CDR3: CSVETGTGNTIYF. CDR3 coding DNA: TGCAGCGTTGAGACGGGGACTGGAAACACCATATATTTT.

The V call is TRBV7-9, the J call TRBJ2-7, with 11 bases lining up with TRBD2. The CDR3 sequence is 19 residues long. The trim removed 4 bases at V and 6 bases at J, leaving 20 bases unmatched. From germline, CDR1 is SEHNR and CDR2 FQNEAQ (reference sequence). CDR3 residues: CASSSPLLEKTSGVPEQYF. CDR3 coding DNA: TGTGCCAGCAGCTCTCCCCTGCTGGAGAAGACTAGCGGGGTACCCGAGCAGTACTTC.

The genes are TRBV6-5 and TRBJ2-7; 11 nucleotides match TRBD2. V gave up 8 bases and J gave up 4 bases; unmatched junction bases: 10. CDR3 length: 15 residues. Germline V gene data show CDR1 as MNHEY and CDR2 as SVGAGI. The CDR3 is CASSPTSGTSYEQYF. CDR3 nucleotides: TGTGCCAGCTCTCCGACTAGCGGGACATCGTACGAGCAGTACTTC.

The rearrangement uses TRBV28 and TRBJ2-7; 9 bases align to TRBD1. This CDR3 region has 16 residues. Losses at the gene ends were 5 bases for V and 7 bases for J; bases not matched to a gene: 15. CDR1 is MDHEN and CDR2 is SYDVKM in the germline V gene. The CDR3 coding sequence is TGTGCCAGCAGTGGACAGGGGCTTGGGCAGACTCGGGAGCAGTACTTC. It codes for CASSGQGLGQTREQYF. Combining the CDR3 with reference TRBV28 and TRBJ2-7 gives the whole variable domain DVKVTQSSRYLVKRTGEKVFLECVQDMDHENMFWYRQDPGLGLRLIYFSYDVKMKEKGDIPEGYSVSREKKERFSLILESASTNQTSMYLCASSGQGLGQTREQYFGPGTRLTVT.

J is TRBJ2-7 and V is TRBV2; perhaps TRBD2 as D (5 bases). V gave up 0 bases and J gave up 0 bases, with 9 bases separating them. Germline values: CDR1 SNHLY, CDR2 FYNNEI. The CDR3 has 15 residues. This chain's CDR3 is CASSEASSGSYEQYF. DNA for the CDR3: TGTGCCAGCAGTGAAGCCTCCAGCGGCTCCTACGAGCAGTACTTC.

The chain links TRBV9 to TRBJ2-3; D is undetermined. The CDR3 is 12 residues long. CDR1 and CDR2 from the germline V gene are SGDLS and YYNGEE. The V gene lost 4 bases and the J gene lost 2 bases, with 5 bases spanning the gap. CDR3 loop: CASSPSTDTQYF. CDR3 coding DNA: TGTGCCAGCAGCCCATCCACAGATACGCAGTATTTT.

This chain connects TRBV5-1 to TRBJ1-1, with D possibly matching TRBD1 (5 bases). V shed 2 bases and J shed 8 bases, with 13 bases lying between them. CDR1 and CDR2 (germline): SGHRS, YFSETQ. CDR3 length: 13 residues. CDR3 region: CASSFWTNEEAFF. The CDR3 DNA reads as TGCGCCAGCAGCTTCTGGACAAATGAAGAAGCTTTCTTT.

The rearrangement joins TRBV6-1 to TRBJ2-5; no clear D. The J call may be wrong; the DNA end is better matched by TRBJ2-7. The CDR3 spans 13 residues. Germline-derived CDR1 and CDR2 are MNHNS and SASEGT. This CDR3 reads CASSATPTYEQYF. The CDR3 coding sequence is TGTGCCAGCAGTGCGACTCCTACCTACGAGCAGTACTTC.

This clone appeared a few times. Other DNA sequences within the sample encode an identical CDR3. This rearrangement joins TRBV29-1 to TRBJ2-3, with 10 bases identical to TRBD2. Trimming at V came to 0 bases and at J to 1 base, leaving 1 base not matched to a gene. The germline V gene has CDR1 SQVTM and CDR2 ANQGSEA. This CDR3 has 15 amino acids. The CDR3 spells CSVEDTSGGTDTQYF. In nucleotides, the CDR3 is TGCAGCGTTGAAGATACTAGCGGGGGCACAGATACGCAGTATTTT.

This clone was detected only once. The chain couples TRBV18 to TRBJ2-5, with unresolved D. Trimming shortened V by 6 bases and J by 2 bases, and 10 bases separated the two germline ends. The germline V gene has CDR1 KGHSH and CDR2 LQKENI. CDR3 size: 13 residues. CDR3 DNA: TGTGCCAGCTCCGCCCTGCGGCAAGAGACCCAGTACTTC. Its translation is CASSALRQETQYF. The complete variable domain, with remaining parts taken from reference TRBV18 and TRBJ2-5, reads NAGVMQNPRHLVRRRGQEARLRCSPMKGHSHVYWYRQLPEEGLKFMVYLQKENIIDESGMPKERFSAEFPKEGPSILRIQQVVRGDSAAYFCASSALRQETQYFGPGTRLLVL.

V gene TRBV6-1 combines with J gene TRBJ2-2, with 11 bases that match TRBD1. The V and J ends lost 6 bases and 13 bases, in that order; junction bases with no gene match: 13. CDR1 is MNHNS, CDR2 SASEGT, per germline. The CDR3 runs 15 residues. CDR3 bases: TGTGCCAGCAGCAGCACCGGGACAGGGGGTTTCGGGCTGTTTTTT. It specifies CASSSTGTGGFGLFF.

With regard to this clone: At one end, the junction sequence differs from germline, possibly due to a read error. Other nucleotide sequences in the sample specify the same CDR3. V usage is TRBV6-5 and J usage is TRBJ1-1; a possible D gene is TRBD1 (6 bases). This CDR3 has 14 amino acids. The germline CDR1 and CDR2 sequences are MNHEY and SVGAGI. The CDR3 DNA reads TGCGCCAGCACCAGGGACACCGGGTGGGCTGAAGCTTTCTTT. It yields the protein CASTRDTGWAEAFF.

This clone has a count of ten or more. The CDR3 spells CASSARLAGYNEQFF. The DNA of the CDR3 is TGTGCCAGCAGTGCCAGACTAGCGGGGTACAATGAGCAGTTCTTC. V and J are TRBV6-1 and TRBJ2-1; 11 nucleotides agree with TRBD2. The CDR3 covers 15 residues. Trimming at V came to 4 bases and at J to 4 bases, leaving 3 bases not matched to a gene. The V gene's germline CDR1 is MNHNS and CDR2 SASEGT.

With regard to this clone: The same CDR3 arises from other DNA sequences in this sample as well. The chain recombines TRBV2 with TRBJ2-7; a weak D match, TRBD2 (6 bases). Per the germline V gene, CDR1 is SNHLY and CDR2 is FYNNEI. Trimming stripped 3 bases from V and 0 bases from J, with 15 bases between. The CDR3 is 16 residues long. DNA for the CDR3: TGTGCCAGCAGTGAGATTAGCGGCTCGTACTCCTACGAGCAGTACTTC. This gives the protein CASSEISGSYSYEQYF.

The V call is TRBV6-5, the J call TRBJ2-7, with D unclear. Per germline, CDR1 MNHEY and CDR2 SVGAGI. V was pared by 0 bases and J by 3 bases, with 12 bases between. The CDR3 runs to 15 residues. The CDR3 spells CASSYSRQKFYEQYF. For the CDR3, the DNA is TGTGCCAGCAGTTACTCGAGGCAGAAGTTCTACGAGCAGTACTTC.

V usage is TRBV9 and J usage is TRBJ1-4; D perhaps matches TRBD1 (5 bases). With 2 bases removed from V and 4 bases from J, the gap between germline ends came to 15 bases. CDR3 length: 16 amino acids. Germline CDR1 reads SGDLS; CDR2 reads YYNGEE. The DNA of the CDR3 is TGTGCCAGCAGCGTGGGGGGGTACGGGGGTAATGAAAAACTGTTTTTT. Translated: CASSVGGYGGNEKLFF.

This chain uses TRBV7-2 with TRBJ2-7, with TRBD2 identical over 9 bases. V was clipped by 4 bases and J by 5 bases; unmatched bases: 6. The germline gives CDR1 SGHTA, CDR2 FQGNSA. The CDR3 is 14 residues long. CDR3 nucleotide sequence: TGTGCCAGCAGCTCGGGACTAGCAACTGACGAGCAGTACTTC. It encodes CASSSGLATDEQYF.

As regards this clone: Its ends do not fully match the called genes, so a read error is possible. This chain joins TRBV7-9 and TRBJ2-3; 10 positions match TRBD2. Germline CDR1 is SEHNR and CDR2 is FQNEAQ (reference sequence). The CDR3 totals 16 residues. The chain's CDR3 is CSSRWTSGESTDTQYF. CDR3 sequence (DNA): TGTTCCAGCAGATGGACTAGCGGAGAATCCACAGATACGCAGTATTTT.